Detailed here is one T cell receptor beta chain. The sample belongs to a study of shared clonotypes between healthy human individuals. Overall study context: Each donor's CD8 memory used one plate, CD8 naive two, each CD4 subset three.

Trimming shortened V by 4 bases and J by 8 bases, and 15 bases separated the two germline ends. CDR1 is MNHEY, CDR2 SMNVEV, per germline (reference sequence). The CDR3 is 14 amino acids. Positively selected for CCR7, the CD45RO-negative cells used as naive CD8 cells excluded terminally differentiated effector memory CD45RA+ cells. Across several immunoSEQ plates, the genomic DNA of each subset was split evenly. Repertoires were generated with immunoSEQ multiplex PCR, while TCRdb's copy carries only in-frame clones and drops some. The table lists about 2 million clones, around 96% of them singletons. The TCR was taken from a man in his late teens or twenties in good health. The chain joins TRBV27 to TRBJ1-3; possible D gene TRBD1, 5 bases. The source material was naive CD8+ T cells sorted from blood. The CDR3 DNA reads as TGTGCCAGCAGTTCTACTGGGACCACTTACACCATATATTTT. Translating gives CASSSTGTTYTIYF.